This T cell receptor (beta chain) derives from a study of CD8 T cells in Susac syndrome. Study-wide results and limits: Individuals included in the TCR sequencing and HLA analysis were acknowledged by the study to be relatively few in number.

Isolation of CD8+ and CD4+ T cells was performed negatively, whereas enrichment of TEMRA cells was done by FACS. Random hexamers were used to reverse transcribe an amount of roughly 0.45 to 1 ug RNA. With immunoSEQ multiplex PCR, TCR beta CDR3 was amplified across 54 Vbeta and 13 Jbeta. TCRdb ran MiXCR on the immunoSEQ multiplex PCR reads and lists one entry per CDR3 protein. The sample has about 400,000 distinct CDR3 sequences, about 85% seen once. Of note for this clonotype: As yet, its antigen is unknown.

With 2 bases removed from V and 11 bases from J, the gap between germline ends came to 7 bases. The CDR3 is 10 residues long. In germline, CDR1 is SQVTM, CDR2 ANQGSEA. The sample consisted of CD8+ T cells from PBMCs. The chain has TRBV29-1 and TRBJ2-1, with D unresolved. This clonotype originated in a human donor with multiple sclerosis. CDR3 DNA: TGCAGCGTTGAAAGTAGCCAGCAGTTCTTC. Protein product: CSVESSQQFF.